This T cell receptor (beta chain) is from a study of OX40 agonist ivuxolimab in advanced cancers. On the study more broadly: Eligibility rules accepted prior anti-PD-1, anti-PD-L1 or anti-CTLA-4 therapy, and 35% to 45% had some. Findings of the study overall: Low normalized clonal expansion also occurred in some nonresponding patients.

Comment on this clone: The antigen remains unidentified.

Generated by immunoSEQ multiplex PCR, the TCRdb table keeps only in-frame clones and is missing some. In the table there are roughly 60,000 clones, about 90% of which are singletons. This TCR was recovered from an adult with an advanced solid tumor such as melanoma, head and neck, liver or kidney cancer. The material was CD4+ or CD8+ T cells sorted from blood, obtained in a trial of the OX40 agonist ivuxolimab.

CDR3 protein: CASSQGQYNSPLHF. The CDR3 DNA is TGTGCCAGCAGCCAGGGACAGTATAATTCACCCCTCCACTTT. The gene calls are TRBV4-2 and TRBJ1-6; 7 nucleotides agree with TRBD1. CDR3 length: 14 residues. With V trimmed by 3 bases and J by 4 bases, 0 bases remained unmatched. Looked up from germline, CDR1 is LGHNA and CDR2 is YNFKEQ.